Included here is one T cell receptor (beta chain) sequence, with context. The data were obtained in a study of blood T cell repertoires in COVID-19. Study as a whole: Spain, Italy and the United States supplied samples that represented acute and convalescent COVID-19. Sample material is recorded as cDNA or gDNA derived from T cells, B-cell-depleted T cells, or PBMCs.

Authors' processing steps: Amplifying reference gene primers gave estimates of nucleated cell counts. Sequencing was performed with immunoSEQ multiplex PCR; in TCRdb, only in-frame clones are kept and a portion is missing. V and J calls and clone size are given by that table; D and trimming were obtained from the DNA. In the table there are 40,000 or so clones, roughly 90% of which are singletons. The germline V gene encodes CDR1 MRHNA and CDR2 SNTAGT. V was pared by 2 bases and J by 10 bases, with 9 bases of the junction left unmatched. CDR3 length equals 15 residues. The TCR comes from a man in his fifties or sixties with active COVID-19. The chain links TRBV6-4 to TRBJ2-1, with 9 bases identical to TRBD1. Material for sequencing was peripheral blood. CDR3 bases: TGTGCCAGCAGTGACGGGACAGGGAGCGCCAGCGAGCAGTTCTTC. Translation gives CASSDGTGSASEQFF.